This TCR beta chain stems from a study of cytomegalovirus exposure and HLA in healthy donors. Study-level findings and limits: With further analysis later on, most CMV-associated TCR beta chains appeared HLA-restricted. Analyses of presence and absence presupposed an approximately uniform sequencing depth across donors. The authors later linked a missense DCLRE1C variant to TCR beta V- and J-gene trimming.

Primers: 60 Vbeta forward and 13 Jbeta reverse. Clones were sequenced by immunoSEQ multiplex PCR, and TCRdb holds only the in-frame ones, with some missing. The sample has tens of thousands of clones. Worth noting for this clone: The antigen remains undetermined.

CDR1 SGHKS and CDR2 YYEKEE come from the germline V gene (reference sequence). CDR3 length: 14 amino acids. Unmatched junction bases numbered 5, after V lost 4 bases and J lost 2 bases. This receptor was identified in a man between 18 and 35 years old in good health and CMV-seropositive. The rearrangement joins TRBV5-5 to TRBJ2-5, with 7 bases fitting TRBD1. The sequenced material came from PBMCs. The CDR3 spells CASSIGTVQETQYF. The CDR3 nucleotides are TGTGCCAGCAGCATTGGGACAGTACAAGAGACCCAGTACTTC.